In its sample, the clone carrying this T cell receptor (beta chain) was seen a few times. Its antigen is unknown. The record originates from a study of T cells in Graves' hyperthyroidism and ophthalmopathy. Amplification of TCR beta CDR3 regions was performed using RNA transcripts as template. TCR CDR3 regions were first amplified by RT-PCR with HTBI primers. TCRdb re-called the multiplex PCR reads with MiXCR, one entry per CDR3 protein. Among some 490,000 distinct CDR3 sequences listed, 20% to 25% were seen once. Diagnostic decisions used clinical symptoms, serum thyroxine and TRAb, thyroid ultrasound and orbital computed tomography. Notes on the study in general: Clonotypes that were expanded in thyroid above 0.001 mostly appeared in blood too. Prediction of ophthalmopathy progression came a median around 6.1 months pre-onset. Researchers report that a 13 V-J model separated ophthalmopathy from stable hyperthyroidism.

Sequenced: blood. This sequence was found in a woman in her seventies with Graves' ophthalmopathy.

CDR3 in DNA: TGTGCCAGCAGCCCGACTTATCCTTACGAGCAGTACTTC. Translated, it gives CASSPTYPYEQYF. The genes are TRBV11-2 and TRBJ2-7, with unresolved D. The CDR3 extends over 13 amino acids. Deletions cut 5 bases from V and 4 bases from J, with 12 bases between. CDR1 is SGHAT and CDR2 is FQNNGV in the germline V gene.